This passage covers 18 T cell receptor beta chains from one sample sequenced in a study of early T cells in non-severe SARS-CoV-2 infection. TCRdb reprocessed the 5' RACE reads with MiXCR, giving one entry per CDR3 protein. This table has 75,000 to 80,000 distinct CDR3 sequences, 10% to 12% appearing once. This sample comprised whole blood, obtained at baseline. The receptors originated from an adult who was a healthcare worker with PCR-confirmed SARS-CoV-2 infection or an uninfected control (not recorded which).

This clonotype has only a few counts. The chain combines TRBV7-2 with TRBJ1-2; TRBD1 is a possible D gene (5 bases). CDR3 length: 18 amino acids. The V gene lost 1 base and the J gene lost 5 bases, with 23 bases spanning the gap. Germline loops: CDR1 SGHTA, CDR2 FQGNSA. CDR3 nucleotide sequence: TGTGCCAGCAGCTTAGTATTTAAGGGGTCAAAGTCAATTTATGGCTACACCTTC. This sequence encodes CASSLVFKGSKSIYGYTF. The complete variable domain, with remaining parts taken from reference TRBV7-2 and TRBJ1-2, reads GAGVSQSPSNKVTEKGKDVELRCDPISGHTALYWYRQSLGQGLEFLIYFQGNSAPDKSGLPSDRFSAERTGGSVSTLTIQRTQQEDSAVYLCASSLVFKGSKSIYGYTFGSGTRLTVV.

This clonotype has at least ten counts. CDR3 sequence reads: CASSRDMGLGNQPQHF. CDR3 in DNA: TGTGCCAGCAGTAGGGATATGGGTTTGGGGAATCAGCCCCAGCATTTT. V is TRBV12-3 or TRBV12-4 and J is TRBJ1-5; D unresolved. The CDR3 is made up of 16 amino acids. The germline V and J ends were trimmed by 5 bases and 4 bases, with 18 bases remaining between them.

This clonotype came up a few times. This chain connects TRBV11-1 to TRBJ1-6; TRBD1 aligns across 7 bases. Germline lookup yields CDR1 SGHAT and CDR2 FQDESV (reference sequence). The CDR3 is 14 residues long. The V and J ends lost 7 bases and 7 bases, in that order; junction bases with no gene match: 7. The CDR3 loop is CASTPGTVNSPLHF. CDR3 in DNA: TGTGCCAGCACCCCCGGGACAGTGAATTCACCCCTCCACTTT.

This clonotype has ten or more counts. The V call is TRBV7-3, the J call TRBJ2-3; TRBD2 matches 10 bases. Germline V gives CDR1 SGHTA, CDR2 FQGTGA. The CDR3 sequence is 17 residues long. The V and J ends lost 5 bases and 1 base, in that order; junction bases with no gene match: 9. CDR3 protein: CASSLRHLAGGTDTQYF. The CDR3 DNA sequence: TGTGCCAGCAGCCTAAGACACCTAGCGGGAGGCACAGATACGCAGTATTTT.

The rearrangement uses TRBV18 and TRBJ1-1; D possibly corresponds to TRBD1 (5 bases). The CDR3 contains 17 residues. The V gene lost 2 bases and the J gene lost 0 bases, with 16 bases spanning the gap. Looked up from germline, CDR1 is KGHSH and CDR2 is LQKENI. This chain's CDR3 is CASSPGASAAMNTEAFF. The CDR3 nucleotides are TGTGCCAGCTCACCAGGGGCCAGCGCAGCGATGAACACTGAAGCTTTCTTT.

This clonotype occurred a few times. The chain combines TRBV6-1 with TRBJ2-3; D is unclear. The V gene's germline CDR1 is MNHNS and CDR2 SASEGT. The CDR3 has 15 residues. V lost 2 bases and J 0 bases, leaving 9 bases between the germline ends. CDR3 loop: CASSELWASTDTQYF. CDR3 DNA sequence: TGTGCCAGCAGTGAACTATGGGCTAGCACAGATACGCAGTATTTT.

The CDR3, as DNA: TGTGCCAGCAGCGAGACGCGGGACTGGCTCTACAATGAGCAGTTCTTC. Amino acids: CASSETRDWLYNEQFF. V usage is TRBV9 and J usage is TRBJ2-1; maybe TRBD2 (6 bases). Germline CDR1 reads SGDLS; CDR2 reads YYNGEE. V was trimmed by 3 bases and J by 3 bases, leaving 16 bases between them. The CDR3 contains 16 residues.

The CDR3 DNA reads as TGTGCCAGCAGTTACCACCCCACCCAGGGAGCTTTCTTT. The encoded protein is CASSYHPTQGAFF. This sequence joins TRBV6-6 and TRBJ1-1, with a possible D match to TRBD1 (5 bases). Germline CDR1 is MNHNY and CDR2 is SVGAGI (reference sequence). V gave up 2 bases and J gave up 10 bases, with 14 bases separating them. The CDR3 spans 13 residues.

The gene calls are TRBV7-3 and TRBJ1-1; 8 bases line up with TRBD1. V shed 5 bases and J 8 bases; nucleotides not matched to a gene: 4. CDR3 length equals 12 residues. CDR1 and CDR2 (germline): SGHTA, FQGTGA. For the CDR3, the DNA is TGTGCCAGCAGCCCCCGGACAGGGGAAGCTTTCTTT. It is translated as CASSPRTGEAFF.

As concerns this clonotype: It is unclear where the CDR3 begins or ends on the DNA, so no DNA is shown, and the CDR3 is as TCRdb lists it. This rearrangement joins TRBV7-5 to TRBJ2-1; the D segment call TRBD1 is taken from the table without a DNA check. TRBV7-5 is shown as a pseudogene. The CDR3 spans 18 residues, counting both ends. The CDR3 reads CISVPEAQNGDRDNEQFF.

The V and J genes are TRBV28 and TRBJ2-5; D might be TRBD2 (5 bases). Germline-derived CDR1 and CDR2 are MDHEN and SYDVKM. Trimming took off 5 bases at V and 4 bases at J, with 14 bases between the two ends. This CDR3 region has 14 residues. CDR3 DNA sequence: TGTGCCAGCAGTGCGGTCGCGGGCCGAGAGACCCAGTACTTC. Translated: CASSAVAGRETQYF. Combining the CDR3 with reference TRBV28 and TRBJ2-5 gives the whole variable domain DVKVTQSSRYLVKRTGEKVFLECVQDMDHENMFWYRQDPGLGLRLIYFSYDVKMKEKGDIPEGYSVSREKKERFSLILESASTNQTSMYLCASSAVAGRETQYFGPGTRLLVL.

The chain links TRBV29-1 to TRBJ2-7, with D hard to call. Trimming shortened V by 7 bases and J by 2 bases, and 18 bases separated the two germline ends. This CDR3 has 14 residues. Germline V gene lookup returns CDR1 SQVTM and CDR2 ANQGSEA. The chain's CDR3 is CSAASVERAYEQYF. As DNA, the CDR3 is TGCAGCGCCGCCTCAGTAGAGCGAGCCTACGAGCAGTACTTC.

The DNA of the CDR3 is TGTGCCATCAGTGAGGGTTTCGGACAGGGCCAAGAGACCCAGTACTTC. It specifies CAISEGFGQGQETQYF. This chain links TRBV10-3 with TRBJ2-5; 8 bases align to TRBD1. V trimming: 2 bases; J trimming: 1 base; junction bases outside the gene matches: 6. This CDR3 is 16 amino acids long. Germline CDR1 ENHRY, CDR2 SYGVKD.

V is TRBV29-1 and J is TRBJ2-2; TRBD1 matches 11 bases. The CDR3 spans 14 residues. CDR1 is SQVTM and CDR2 is ANQGSEA in the germline V gene. Trimming cost V 6 bases and J 2 bases; bases outside gene matches: 2. The CDR3 DNA follows: TGCAGCGTGGGGACAGGGGGAAACACCGGGGAGCTGTTTTTT. Translating it yields CSVGTGGNTGELFF.

This rearrangement joins TRBV7-2 to TRBJ1-3; TRBD1 is a possible D gene (5 bases). CDR1 is SGHTA, CDR2 FQGNSA, per germline. This CDR3 comprises 15 residues. V was trimmed by 3 bases and J by 4 bases, leaving 13 bases between them. CDR3 bases: TGTGCCAGCAGCTTTTTACGGGACCAAGGAAACACCATATATTTT. Its protein is CASSFLRDQGNTIYF.

This sequence joins TRBV9 and TRBJ2-1; 7 nucleotides line up with TRBD2. Germline CDR1 is SGDLS and CDR2 is YYNGEE. The CDR3 sequence is 16 residues long. V trimming: 0 bases; J trimming: 1 base; junction bases outside the gene matches: 4. CDR3 nucleotides: TGTGCCAGCAGCGTAGGGGATAGCGGGTCCTACAATGAGCAGTTCTTC. It yields the protein CASSVGDSGSYNEQFF.

This clonotype came up a few times. CDR3 nucleotides: TGTGCCAGCAGCCAGGGATCGGGAAACACCATATATTTT. Translating gives CASSQGSGNTIYF. This sequence joins TRBV6-5 and TRBJ1-3; possibly TRBD1 for D (5 bases). Trimming removed 6 bases from V and 4 bases from J, with 10 bases in between. Germline CDR1 and CDR2: MNHEY and SVGAGI. This CDR3 spans 13 amino acids.

The V and J genes are TRBV28 and TRBJ1-1; 7 bases fit TRBD1. Trimming at V came to 7 bases and at J to 5 bases, leaving 10 bases not matched to a gene. Germline CDR1 MDHEN, CDR2 SYDVKM. This CDR3 comprises 14 residues. The CDR3 nucleotides read TGTGCCAGCAATTTGTGGGGACAGCAAACTGAAGCTTTCTTT. As protein: CASNLWGQQTEAFF.